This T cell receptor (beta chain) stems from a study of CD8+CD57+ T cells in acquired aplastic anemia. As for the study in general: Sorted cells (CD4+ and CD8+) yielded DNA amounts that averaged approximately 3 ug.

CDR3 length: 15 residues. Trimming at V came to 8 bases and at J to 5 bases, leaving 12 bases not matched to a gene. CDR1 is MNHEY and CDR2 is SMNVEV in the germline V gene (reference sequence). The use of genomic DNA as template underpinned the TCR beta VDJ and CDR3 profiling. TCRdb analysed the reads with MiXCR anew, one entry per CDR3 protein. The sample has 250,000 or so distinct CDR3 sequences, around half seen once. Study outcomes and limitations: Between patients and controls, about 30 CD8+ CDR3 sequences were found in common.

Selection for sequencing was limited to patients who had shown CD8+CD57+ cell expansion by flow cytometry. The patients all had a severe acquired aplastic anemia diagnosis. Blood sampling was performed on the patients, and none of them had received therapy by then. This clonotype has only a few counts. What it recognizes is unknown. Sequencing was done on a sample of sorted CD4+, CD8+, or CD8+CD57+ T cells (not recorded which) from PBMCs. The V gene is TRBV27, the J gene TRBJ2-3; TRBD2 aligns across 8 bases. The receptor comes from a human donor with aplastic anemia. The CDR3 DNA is TGTGCCAGCGGGGGGGGAGCGGGAGAAGTAGATACGCAGTATTTT. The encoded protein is CASGGGAGEVDTQYF.